This TCR beta chain was identified in a study of blood T cell repertoires in COVID-19. Whole-study context: The samples span acute and convalescent COVID-19 from the United States, Italy and Spain. The cDNA or gDNA used as material had been derived from T cells, B-cell-depleted T cells, or PBMCs.

The germline V gene has CDR1 MRHNA and CDR2 SNTAGT. This CDR3 has 15 amino acids. Trimming took off 7 bases at V and 3 bases at J, with 17 bases between the two ends. How the authors handled the data: Estimation of nucleated cell counts relied on the amplification of reference gene primers. Profiled with immunoSEQ multiplex PCR; TCRdb holds only in-frame clones, not every one. V, J and clone size are taken as reported in that table, and D and trimming were inferred from the DNA itself. The repertoire consists of 350,000 or so clones, with 65% to 85% occurring once and the leading ten covering under 3%.

The rearrangement links TRBV6-4 to TRBJ2-3, with D possibly being TRBD1 (6 bases). The material sequenced was peripheral blood. The sequence derives from a young man with active or convalescent COVID-19. For the CDR3, the DNA is TGTGCCAGCACAAGGACAGCGGCCTTTACAGATACGCAGTATTTT. Amino acids: CASTRTAAFTDTQYF.